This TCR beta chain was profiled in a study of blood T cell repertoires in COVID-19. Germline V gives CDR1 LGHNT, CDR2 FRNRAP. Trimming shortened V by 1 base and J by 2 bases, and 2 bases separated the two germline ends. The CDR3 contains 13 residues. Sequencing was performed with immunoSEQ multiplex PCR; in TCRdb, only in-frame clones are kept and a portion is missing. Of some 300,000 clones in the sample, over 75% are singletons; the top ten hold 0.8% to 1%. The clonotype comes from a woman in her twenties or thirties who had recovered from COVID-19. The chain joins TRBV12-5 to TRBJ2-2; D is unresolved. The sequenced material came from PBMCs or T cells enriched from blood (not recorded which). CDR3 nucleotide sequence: TGTGCTAGTGGTTTGGCTAACACCGGGGAGCTGTTTTTT. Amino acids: CASGLANTGELFF.